This T cell receptor beta chain originates from a study of cytomegalovirus exposure and HLA in healthy donors. Study-wide results and limits: Across donors, most TCRs were seen rarely, yet some public ones were widespread. The study listed about 150 cytomegalovirus-associated TCR beta chains. Sequencing depth across donors, presence/absence analyses assumed, was roughly uniform.

Comments on this clone: The antigen is undetermined.

PCR amplification relied on 60 Vbeta primers (plus 13 Jbeta primers). The method was immunoSEQ multiplex PCR; TCRdb's version includes in-frame clones alone and lacks a portion of them. This table has some 200,000 clones, approximately 90% appearing once. Germline-derived CDR1 and CDR2 are SGHAT and FQNNGV. CDR3 size: 16 residues. V was pared by 7 bases and J by 7 bases, with 14 bases of the junction left unmatched. The rearrangement links TRBV11-2 to TRBJ2-5; 11 bases are a match to TRBD2. The receptor's source is a woman between 18 and 29 years old in good health and CMV-seronegative. Sequencing input: PBMCs. The CDR3 DNA reads TGTGCCAGCAAGGGGGTAGCGGGAGGGCCCCGGGGGACCCAGTACTTC. It codes for CASKGVAGGPRGTQYF.